Sequencing of this T cell receptor (beta chain) was carried out in a study of blood T cell repertoires in COVID-19. The overall study: The United States, Italy and Spain provided the acute and convalescent COVID-19 samples. Sources were T cells, B-cell-depleted T cells, or PBMCs; the material itself was cDNA or gDNA.

The V segment lost 5 bases and the J segment 3 bases; nucleotides outside the gene matches: 3. CDR1 and CDR2 (germline): LNHDA, SQIVND (reference sequence). This CDR3 has 13 residues. Original handling: Amplification of reference gene primers was used by the study to estimate nucleated cell counts. Here immunoSEQ multiplex PCR was the method, and the copy in TCRdb shows in-frame clones only, minus some. D and trimming come from the DNA, and the V and J calls and clone size come from that table. The sample has tens of thousands of clones; around 90% are singletons. The receptor was isolated from a man aged 65-85 years with active COVID-19. Sample: peripheral blood. The chain carries TRBV19 and TRBJ1-2; the match to TRBD1 covers 7 bases. CDR3 region: CASSLGQDYGYTF. The DNA for the CDR3 is TGTGCCAGTAGTCTAGGACAGGACTATGGCTACACCTTC. The full variable domain, its missing parts supplied by reference TRBV19 and TRBJ1-2, is DGGITQSPKYLFRKEGQNVTLSCEQNLNHDAMYWYRQDPGQGLRLIYYSQIVNDFQKGDIAEGYSVSREKKESFPLTVTSAQKNPTAFYLCASSLGQDYGYTFGSGTRLTVV.